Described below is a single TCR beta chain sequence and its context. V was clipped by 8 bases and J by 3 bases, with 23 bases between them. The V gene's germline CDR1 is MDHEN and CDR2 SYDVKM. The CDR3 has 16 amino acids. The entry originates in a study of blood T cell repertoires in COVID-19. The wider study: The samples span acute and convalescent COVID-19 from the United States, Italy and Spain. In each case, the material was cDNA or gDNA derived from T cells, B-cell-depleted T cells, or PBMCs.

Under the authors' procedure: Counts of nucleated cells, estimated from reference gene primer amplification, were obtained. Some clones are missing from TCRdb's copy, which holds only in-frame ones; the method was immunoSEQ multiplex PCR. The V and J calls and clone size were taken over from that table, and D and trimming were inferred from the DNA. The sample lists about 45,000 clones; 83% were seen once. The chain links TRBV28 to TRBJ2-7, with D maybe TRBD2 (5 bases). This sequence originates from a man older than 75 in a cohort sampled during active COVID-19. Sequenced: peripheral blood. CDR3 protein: CASRPRAFSGHYEQYF. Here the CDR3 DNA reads TGTGCCAGCCGGCCGAGGGCATTTTCTGGCCACTACGAGCAGTACTTC.